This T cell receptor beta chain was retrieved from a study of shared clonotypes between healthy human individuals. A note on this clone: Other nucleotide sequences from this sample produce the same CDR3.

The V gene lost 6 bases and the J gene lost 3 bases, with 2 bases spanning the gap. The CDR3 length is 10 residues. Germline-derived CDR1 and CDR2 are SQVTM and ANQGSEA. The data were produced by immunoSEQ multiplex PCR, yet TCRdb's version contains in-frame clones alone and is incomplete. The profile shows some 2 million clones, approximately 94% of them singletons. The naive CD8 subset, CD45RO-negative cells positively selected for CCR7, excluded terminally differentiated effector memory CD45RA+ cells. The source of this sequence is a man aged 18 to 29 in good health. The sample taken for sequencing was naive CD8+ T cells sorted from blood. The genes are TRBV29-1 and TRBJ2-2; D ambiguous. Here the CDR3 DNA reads TGCAGCGTCTACACCGGGGAGCTGTTTTTT. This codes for CSVYTGELFF.